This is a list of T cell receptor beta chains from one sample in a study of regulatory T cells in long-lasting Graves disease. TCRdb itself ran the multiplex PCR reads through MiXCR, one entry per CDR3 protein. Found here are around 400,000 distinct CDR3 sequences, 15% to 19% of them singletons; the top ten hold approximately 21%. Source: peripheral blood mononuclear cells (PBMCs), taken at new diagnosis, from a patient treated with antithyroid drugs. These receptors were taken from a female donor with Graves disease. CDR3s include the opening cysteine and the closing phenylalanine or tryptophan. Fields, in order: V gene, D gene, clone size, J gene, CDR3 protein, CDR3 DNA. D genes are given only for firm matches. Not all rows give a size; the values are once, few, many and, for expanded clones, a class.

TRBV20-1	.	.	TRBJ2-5	CSAYIRGDQETQYF	TGCAGTGCTTACATCAGGGGGGACCAAGAGACCCAGTACTTC
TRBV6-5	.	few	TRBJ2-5	CASSYSRGGGRQETQYF	TGTGCCAGCAGTTACTCGAGGGGTGGCGGGCGTCAAGAGACCCAGTACTTC
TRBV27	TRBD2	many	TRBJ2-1	CASTRVRAGGPGEQFF	TGTGCCAGCACTCGAGTTCGGGCGGGAGGGCCTGGTGAGCAGTTCTTC
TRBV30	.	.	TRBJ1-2	CAWSRWRAVGNYGYTF	TGTGCCTGGAGTCGCTGGAGGGCAGTGGGTAACTATGGCTACACCTTC
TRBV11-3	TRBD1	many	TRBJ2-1	CASSLSQGAGNEQFF	TGTGCCAGCAGCTTATCCCAGGGGGCGGGTAATGAGCAGTTCTTC
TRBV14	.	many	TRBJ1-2	CASSQAGADWRYTF	TGTGCCAGCAGCCAAGCTGGGGCAGATTGGCGCTACACCTTC
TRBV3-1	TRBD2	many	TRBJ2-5	CASSQGASGGGETQYF	TGTGCCAGCAGCCAAGGGGCTAGCGGGGGTGGAGAGACCCAGTACTTC
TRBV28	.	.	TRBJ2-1	CASSFGTPGNEQFF	TGTGCCAGCAGTTTCGGGACTCCGGGCAATGAGCAGTTCTTC
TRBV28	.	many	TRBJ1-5	CASMSQQPQHF	TGTGCCAGCATGTCTCAACAGCCCCAGCATTTT
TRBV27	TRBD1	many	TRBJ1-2	CASSLWGQGAYGYTF	TGTGCCAGCAGTTTATGGGGACAGGGGGCCTATGGCTACACCTTC